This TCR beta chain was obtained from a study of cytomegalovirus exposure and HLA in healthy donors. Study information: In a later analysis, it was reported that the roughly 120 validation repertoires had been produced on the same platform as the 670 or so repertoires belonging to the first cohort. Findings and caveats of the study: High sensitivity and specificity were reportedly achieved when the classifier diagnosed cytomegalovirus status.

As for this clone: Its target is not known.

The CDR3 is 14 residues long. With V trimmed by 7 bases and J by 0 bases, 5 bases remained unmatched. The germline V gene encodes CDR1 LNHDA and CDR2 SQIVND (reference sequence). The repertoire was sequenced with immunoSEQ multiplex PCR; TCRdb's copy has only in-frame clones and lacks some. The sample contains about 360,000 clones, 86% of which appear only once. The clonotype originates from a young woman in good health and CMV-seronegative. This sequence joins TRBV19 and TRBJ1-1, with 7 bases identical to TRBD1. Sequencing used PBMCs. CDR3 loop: CASTSTGMNTEAFF. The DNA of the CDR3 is TGTGCCAGTACCTCGACAGGGATGAACACTGAAGCTTTCTTT.